Presented here are 31 T cell receptor beta chains from one specimen sequenced in a study of a mutant IDH1 vaccine in newly diagnosed glioma. Here immunoSEQ multiplex PCR was the method, and the copy in TCRdb shows in-frame clones only, minus some. This table has 98,000 or so clones, 70% to 90% appearing once. Specified time point: baseline, week 1 (first vaccination visit). Treatment meaning: pre-vaccination baseline after standard-of-care therapy. Sequencing was performed on PBMCs, taken from a glioma patient treated with radiotherapy, temozolomide or both. The receptors were sampled from a woman between 45 and 65 years old with glioma.

V usage is TRBV14 and J usage is TRBJ1-2; D might be TRBD1 (5 bases). The CDR3 runs to 17 residues. Trimming cost V 2 bases and J 8 bases, with 24 bases left between them. In germline, CDR1 is SGHDN, CDR2 FVKESK. The CDR3 loop reads CASSQTRRQTATDGYTF. The CDR3 bases are TGTGCCAGCAGCCAAACCCGAAGACAGACAGCTACGGACGGCTACACCTTC.

The chain employs TRBV19 and TRBJ2-5, with 7 bases identical to TRBD1. Per the germline V gene, CDR1 is LNHDA and CDR2 is SQIVND (reference sequence). V shed 4 bases, J shed 2 bases, and the junction held 7 bases outside the gene matches. This CDR3 contains 15 residues. This chain's CDR3 is CASSTLWTGQETQYF. CDR3 DNA: TGTGCCAGTAGTACCCTCTGGACAGGACAAGAGACCCAGTACTTC.

V is TRBV19 and J is TRBJ2-1, with 13 bases that match TRBD2. J gave up 8 bases and V 9 bases, and 7 bases lay outside the gene matches. The length of the CDR3 is 14 residues. Looked up from germline, CDR1 is LNHDA and CDR2 is SQIVND (reference sequence). The CDR3 reads CASRTSGRYDEQFF. The DNA for the CDR3 is TGTGCCAGCCGGACTAGCGGGAGATACGATGAGCAGTTCTTC.

The chain employs TRBV9 and TRBJ2-2; D unresolved. The CDR3 consists of 15 residues. CDR1 is SGDLS, CDR2 YYNGEE, per germline. Trimming cost V 4 bases and J 6 bases, with 16 bases left between them. The CDR3 nucleotides read TGTGCCAGCAGCCCAAGGTCCCTAGGCGCCGGGGAGCTGTTTTTT. The encoded protein is CASSPRSLGAGELFF.

This clone was recorded once. In the same sample, other DNA sequences code for this CDR3. The chain carries TRBV19 and TRBJ2-2; 12 nucleotides align to TRBD2. J lost 0 bases, V lost 9 bases, and 2 bases had no gene match. The CDR3 spans 15 residues. Germline values: CDR1 LNHDA, CDR2 SQIVND (reference sequence). CDR3 DNA: TGTGCCAGCCGGACTAGCGGGGCGAACACCGGGGAGCTGTTTTTT. It encodes CASRTSGANTGELFF.

V gene TRBV20-1 combines with J gene TRBJ2-1; D perhaps matches TRBD2 (6 bases). Germline V CDR1 and CDR2: DFQATT, SNEGSKA (reference sequence). CDR3 length: 10 residues. The V gene lost 8 bases and the J gene lost 7 bases, with 9 bases spanning the gap. The CDR3 loop reads CSPAGNEQFF. The CDR3 DNA reads as TGCAGTCCCGCGGGGAATGAGCAGTTCTTC.

V is TRBV7-8 and J is TRBJ2-1, with 7 bases fitting TRBD2. CDR1 is SGHVS, CDR2 FQNEAQ, per germline. The V and J ends lost 2 bases and 2 bases, in that order; junction bases with no gene match: 3. The CDR3 runs to 15 residues. In DNA form, the CDR3 reads TGTGCCAGCAGCTTACAGCTAGCGGCCTACAATGAGCAGTTCTTC. Translated, it gives CASSLQLAAYNEQFF.

A remark on this clone: Other nucleotide sequences in the sample specify the same CDR3. The rearrangement joins TRBV18 to TRBJ2-3; D gene uncertain. Trimming removed 3 bases at V and 2 bases at J, with 3 bases between. This CDR3 contains 12 residues. Germline assignment: CDR1 KGHSH and CDR2 LQKENI. The CDR3 is CASSPSTDTQYF. For the CDR3, the DNA is TGTGCCAGCTCACCTTCCACAGATACGCAGTATTTT.

The V call is TRBV19, the J call TRBJ2-7; D possibly corresponds to TRBD1 (5 bases). This CDR3 comprises 15 residues. The V and J ends lost 1 base and 2 bases respectively, with 12 bases between them. Germline-derived CDR1 and CDR2 are LNHDA and SQIVND (reference sequence). The CDR3 nucleotides are TGTGCCAGTAGTATAGGGAGCAGGGCCGCCTACGAGCAGTACTTC. Its protein product is CASSIGSRAAYEQYF.

As regards this clone: The sample carries other DNA sequences with the same CDR3. The V gene is TRBV6-5, the J gene TRBJ1-5; D is unresolved. This CDR3 has 15 residues. V lost 0 bases, J lost 0 bases, and 6 bases lay in between. The germline CDR1 and CDR2 sequences are MNHEY and SVGAGI. The CDR3 sequence is CASSYSGGSNQPQHF. CDR3 DNA: TGTGCCAGCAGTTACTCGGGTGGTAGCAATCAGCCCCAGCATTTT.

V is TRBV7-8 and J is TRBJ2-1, with unresolved D. Germline V gene sequence: CDR1 SGHVS, CDR2 FQNEAQ. The CDR3 is 15 amino acids. V was cut by 5 bases and J by 0 bases, with 11 bases left in between. Here the CDR3 reads CASSPRMSSYNEQFF. In nucleotides, the CDR3 is TGTGCCAGCAGCCCACGGATGAGCTCCTACAATGAGCAGTTCTTC.

The chain joins TRBV5-1 to TRBJ1-5; a possible D gene is TRBD1 (5 bases). V was pared by 4 bases and J by 1 base, with 9 bases between. Germline V gene sequence: CDR1 SGHRS, CDR2 YFSETQ. CDR3 size: 14 residues. The DNA of the CDR3 is TGCGCCAGCAGCCTGGGGCAGAGCAATCAGCCCCAGCATTTT. Amino acid sequence: CASSLGQSNQPQHF. The full variable domain, completed using reference TRBV5-1 and TRBJ1-5, is KAGVTQTPRYLIKTRGQQVTLSCSPISGHRSVSWYQQTPGQGLQFLFEYFSETQRNKGNFPGRFSGRQFSNSRSEMNVSTLELGDSALYLCASSLGQSNQPQHFGDGTRLSIL.

The rearrangement uses TRBV28 and TRBJ2-1; D remains ambiguous. Germline V gene sequence: CDR1 MDHEN, CDR2 SYDVKM. The ends were cut back, 5 bases at V and 3 bases at J, with 17 bases in the middle. The CDR3 extends over 16 amino acids. CDR3 residues: CASSPYPGGFYNEQFF. The CDR3 DNA reads TGTGCCAGCAGTCCCTACCCCGGCGGATTCTACAATGAGCAGTTCTTC.

This chain links TRBV10-1 with TRBJ1-1; possibly TRBD1 for D (5 bases). Germline CDR1 WNHNN, CDR2 SYGVQD (reference sequence). The CDR3 totals 15 residues. V lost 7 bases and J lost 3, with 18 bases in between. CDR3 bases: TGCGCCAGCACACCCAGTGGGGGACTCCACACTGAAGCTTTCTTT. Translating it yields CASTPSGGLHTEAFF.

This clone was seen a handful of times. V usage is TRBV10-2 and J usage is TRBJ2-1, with D perhaps TRBD1 (6 bases). Germline V CDR1 and CDR2: WSHSY, SAAADI. The CDR3 has 12 amino acids. V was clipped by 8 bases and J by 9 bases, with 14 bases between them. DNA of the CDR3: TGCGCCAGCCGGGTGGGGGCCGCTGAGCAGTTCTTC. Translating gives CASRVGAAEQFF.

The V call is TRBV6-5, the J call TRBJ2-7; D remains unclear. The germline CDR1 and CDR2 sequences are MNHEY and SVGAGI. CDR3 size: 14 residues. V gave up 5 bases and J gave up 1 base, with 12 bases separating them. CDR3 amino acids: CASSLRTGSYEQYF. The CDR3 nucleotides read TGTGCCAGCAGTCTCCGGACGGGTTCCTACGAGCAGTACTTC.

The chain uses TRBV7-6 and TRBJ2-7; D perhaps matches TRBD1 (6 bases). This CDR3 contains 15 residues. Germline assignment: CDR1 SGHVS and CDR2 FNYEAQ. Deletions cut 1 base from V and 1 base from J, with 11 bases between. The CDR3 sequence is CASSLGAGASYEQYF. Written as DNA, the CDR3 is TGTGCCAGCAGCTTAGGTGCAGGGGCATCCTACGAGCAGTACTTC.

V usage is TRBV15 and J usage is TRBJ1-5; the D gene is possibly TRBD1 (5 bases). Trimming pared 0 bases from V and 5 bases from J, leaving 5 bases between. Germline V gives CDR1 LNHNV, CDR2 YYDKDF (reference sequence). The CDR3 runs 13 residues. The CDR3 DNA reads as TGTGCCACCAGCAGAGAAGGGGATCAGCCCCAGCATTTT. Protein sequence: CATSREGDQPQHF.

This sequence joins TRBV29-1 and TRBJ2-1, with D maybe TRBD1 (7 bases). Trimming cost V 6 bases and J 5 bases, with 20 bases left between them. The CDR3 spans 15 residues. Germline lookup yields CDR1 SQVTM and CDR2 ANQGSEA. The CDR3 nucleotides are TGCAGCGTGCAAGACAGGGCCCGGGGGAACAATGAGCAGTTCTTC. It codes for CSVQDRARGNNEQFF.

CDR3 in DNA: TGTGCCTGGAGTCTACCGGCCTACGAGCAGTACTTC. Translated: CAWSLPAYEQYF. This chain uses TRBV30 with TRBJ2-7; D gene unclear. Per the germline V gene, CDR1 is GTSNPN and CDR2 is SVGIG (reference sequence). Trimming took 2 bases from V and 2 from J, leaving 7 bases between them. This CDR3 has 12 amino acids.

The chain is built from TRBV7-8 and TRBJ1-5, with D maybe TRBD1 (5 bases). CDR1 is SGHVS and CDR2 is FQNEAQ in the germline V gene. The CDR3 loop spans 18 amino acids. V dropped 5 bases and J dropped 2 bases, with 22 bases sitting between them. This CDR3 reads CASSLYLLPGRGNQPQHF. The DNA for the CDR3 is TGTGCCAGCAGCCTTTACCTACTCCCGGGACGGGGCAATCAGCCCCAGCATTTT. Looking up the rest from reference TRBV7-8 and TRBJ1-5 gives the full variable domain: GAGVSQSPRYKVAKRGQDVALRCDPISGHVSLFWYQQALGQGPEFLTYFQNEAQLDKSGLPSDRFFAERPEGSVSTLKIQRTQQEDSAVYLCASSLYLLPGRGNQPQHFGDGTRLSIL.

The chain links TRBV4-2 to TRBJ2-2; D might be TRBD2 (5 bases). The germline V and J ends were trimmed by 5 bases and 4 bases, with 11 bases remaining between them. The germline CDR1 and CDR2 sequences are LGHNA and YNFKEQ. The CDR3 extends over 14 amino acids. CDR3 amino acids: CASSLAGSTGELFF. DNA for the CDR3: TGTGCCAGCAGCTTGGCTGGGAGCACCGGGGAGCTGTTTTTT.

DNA for the CDR3: TGTGCCAGCAGCAACCCCTCGGCAGGGAGGGTTGAAAAACTGTTTTTT. Translating gives CASSNPSAGRVEKLFF. This chain joins TRBV27 and TRBJ1-4; perhaps TRBD1 as D (5 bases). The CDR3 totals 16 residues. CDR1 is MNHEY, CDR2 SMNVEV, per germline (reference sequence). V lost 6 bases, J lost 7 bases, and 21 bases lay in between. Complete variable domain (other parts from reference TRBV27 and TRBJ1-4): EAQVTQNPRYLITVTGKKLTVTCSQNMNHEYMSWYRQDPGLGLRQIYYSMNVEVTDKGDVPEGYKVSRKEKRNFPLILESPSPNQTSLYFCASSNPSAGRVEKLFFGSGTQLSVL.

The CDR3 protein is CASSKAAGEGLSGANVLTF. The CDR3 bases are TGTGCCAGCAGCAAAGCGGCAGGAGAGGGGCTCTCTGGGGCCAACGTCCTGACTTTC. The chain carries TRBV21-1 and TRBJ2-6. TRBV21-1 is recorded as a pseudogene. The CDR3 consists of 19 residues.

This clone came up once. This chain connects TRBV7-6 to TRBJ2-7; TRBD2 might be the D (5 bases). CDR3 length: 14 amino acids. Germline V CDR1 and CDR2: SGHVS, FNYEAQ. Trimming left V 3 bases short and J 5 bases short, with 14 bases between. The CDR3 sequence is CASSLDLRAHEQYF. CDR3 DNA: TGTGCCAGCAGCTTGGATCTGCGGGCCCACGAGCAGTACTTC.

Concerning this clone: Other DNA sequences in the sample encode the same CDR3. The chain recombines TRBV5-4 with TRBJ2-7, with D uncertain. V dropped 4 bases and J dropped 0 bases, with 11 bases sitting between them. In germline, CDR1 is SGHNT, CDR2 YYREEE (reference sequence). The CDR3 has 14 residues. The CDR3 nucleotides are TGTGCCAGCAGCCCGACCGGGTCCTCCTACGAGCAGTACTTC. Amino acid sequence: CASSPTGSSYEQYF.

The chain recombines TRBV4-1 with TRBJ2-1; TRBD2 matches 9 bases. The germline V gene encodes CDR1 MGHRA and CDR2 YSYEKL. The trim removed 4 bases at V and 4 bases at J, leaving 11 bases unmatched. This CDR3 spans 17 amino acids. The CDR3 loop is CASSRTVVTSGYNEQFF. The CDR3 DNA is TGCGCCAGCAGCCGAACGGTGGTGACTAGCGGTTACAATGAGCAGTTCTTC.

This chain uses TRBV25-1 with TRBJ1-2; 9 bases agree with TRBD1. Germline lookup yields CDR1 MGHDK and CDR2 SYGVNS. V lost 6 bases, J lost 5 bases, and 10 bases stayed unmatched. The CDR3 runs 15 residues. DNA for the CDR3: TGTGCCAGCAGCATAAACAGGGGGCGATGGTATGGCTACACCTTC. Amino acid sequence: CASSINRGRWYGYTF.

The chain recombines TRBV7-3 with TRBJ2-3; 9 bases agree with TRBD2. The V and J ends lost 1 base and 3 bases, in that order; junction bases with no gene match: 5. CDR1 SGHTA and CDR2 FQGTGA come from the germline V gene. The CDR3 length is 16 residues. The DNA of the CDR3 is TGTGCCAGCAGCTTAAACCCTAGCGGGGCAACAGATACGCAGTATTTT. It specifies CASSLNPSGATDTQYF.

The CDR3 coding sequence is TGTGCCAGCAGCCGGGACAGGGGGCCGGGTCAGCCCCAGCATTTT. Its protein product is CASSRDRGPGQPQHF. The chain combines TRBV9 with TRBJ1-5, with 12 bases that match TRBD1. With 4 bases clipped from V and 6 bases from J, the junction kept 5 bases outside the gene matches. This CDR3 contains 15 residues. Germline CDR1 reads SGDLS; CDR2 reads YYNGEE.

About this clone: Germline and junction disagree at one end, which may indicate a read error. This chain links TRBV6-1 with TRBJ2-4; D gene uncertain. The CDR3 runs to 11 residues. CDR1 is MNHNS, CDR2 SASEGT, per germline. DNA of the CDR3: TGTGCCAGCAGTGAAGAGCCCCAGGCCATCTTC. Its protein product is CASSEEPQAIF.